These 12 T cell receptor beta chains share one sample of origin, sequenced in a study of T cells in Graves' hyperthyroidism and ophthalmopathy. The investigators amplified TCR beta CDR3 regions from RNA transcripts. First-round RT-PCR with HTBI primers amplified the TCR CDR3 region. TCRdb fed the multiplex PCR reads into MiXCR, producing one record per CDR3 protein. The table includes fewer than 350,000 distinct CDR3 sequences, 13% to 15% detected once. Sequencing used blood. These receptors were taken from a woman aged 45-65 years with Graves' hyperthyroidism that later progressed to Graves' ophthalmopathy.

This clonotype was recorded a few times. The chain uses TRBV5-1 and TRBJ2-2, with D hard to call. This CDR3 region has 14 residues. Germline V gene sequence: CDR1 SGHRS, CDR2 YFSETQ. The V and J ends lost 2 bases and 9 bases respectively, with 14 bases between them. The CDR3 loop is CASSFVTSLRELFF. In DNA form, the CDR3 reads TGCGCCAGCAGCTTTGTAACGAGCCTACGGGAGCTGTTTTTT.

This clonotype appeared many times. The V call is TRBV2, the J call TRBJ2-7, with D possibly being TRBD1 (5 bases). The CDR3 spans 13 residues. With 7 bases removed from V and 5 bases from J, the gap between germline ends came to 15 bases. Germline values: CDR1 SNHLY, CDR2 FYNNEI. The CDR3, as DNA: TGTGCCAGCATAGCAGGGATCGACGACGAGCAGTACTTC. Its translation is CASIAGIDDEQYF.

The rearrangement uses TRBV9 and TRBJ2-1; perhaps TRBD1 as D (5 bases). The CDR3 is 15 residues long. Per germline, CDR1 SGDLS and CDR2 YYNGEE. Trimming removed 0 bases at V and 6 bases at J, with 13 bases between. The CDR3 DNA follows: TGTGCCAGCAGCGTAGTTGGGGCCTCCCTCAATGAGCAGTTCTTC. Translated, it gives CASSVVGASLNEQFF.

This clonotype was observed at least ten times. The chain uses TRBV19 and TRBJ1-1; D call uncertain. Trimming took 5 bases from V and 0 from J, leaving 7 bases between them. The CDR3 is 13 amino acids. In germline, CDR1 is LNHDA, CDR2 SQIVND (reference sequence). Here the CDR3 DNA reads TGTGCCAGTAGTTCCGCGGTGAACACTGAAGCTTTCTTT. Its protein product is CASSSAVNTEAFF. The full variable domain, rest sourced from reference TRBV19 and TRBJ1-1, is DGGITQSPKYLFRKEGQNVTLSCEQNLNHDAMYWYRQDPGQGLRLIYYSQIVNDFQKGDIAEGYSVSREKKESFPLTVTSAQKNPTAFYLCASSSAVNTEAFFGQGTRLTVV.

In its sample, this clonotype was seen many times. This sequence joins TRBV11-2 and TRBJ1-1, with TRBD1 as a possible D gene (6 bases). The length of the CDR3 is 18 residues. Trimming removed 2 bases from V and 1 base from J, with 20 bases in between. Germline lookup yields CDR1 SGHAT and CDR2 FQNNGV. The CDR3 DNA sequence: TGTGCCAGCAGCTTAAAGGGGGGCTGGGCAGGGCAGAACACTGAAGCTTTCTTT. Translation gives CASSLKGGWAGQNTEAFF. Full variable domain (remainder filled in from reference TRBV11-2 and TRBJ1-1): EAGVAQSPRYKIIEKRQSVAFWCNPISGHATLYWYQQILGQGPKLLIQFQNNGVVDDSQLPKDRFSAERLKGVDSTLKIQPAKLEDSAVYLCASSLKGGWAGQNTEAFFGQGTRLTVV.

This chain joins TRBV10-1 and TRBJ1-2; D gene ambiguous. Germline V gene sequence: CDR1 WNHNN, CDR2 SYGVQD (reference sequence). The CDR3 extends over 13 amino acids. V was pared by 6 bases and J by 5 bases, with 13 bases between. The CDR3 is CASRPQQYYGYTF. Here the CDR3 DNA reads TGCGCCAGCAGACCCCAGCAGTATTATGGCTACACCTTC.

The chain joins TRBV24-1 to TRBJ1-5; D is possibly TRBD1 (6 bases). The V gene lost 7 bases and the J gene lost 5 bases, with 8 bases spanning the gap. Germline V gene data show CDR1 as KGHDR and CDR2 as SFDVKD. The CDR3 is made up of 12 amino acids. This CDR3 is CATSRGDQPQHF. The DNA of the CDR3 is TGTGCCACCAGCAGGGGTGATCAGCCCCAGCATTTT.

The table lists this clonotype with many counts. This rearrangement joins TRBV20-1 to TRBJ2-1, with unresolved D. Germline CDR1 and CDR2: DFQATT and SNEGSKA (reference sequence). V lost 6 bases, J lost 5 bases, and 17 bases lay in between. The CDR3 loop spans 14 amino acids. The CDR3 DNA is TGCAGTGCCAGCGCCGGCGGCCCTCACAATGAGCAGTTCTTC. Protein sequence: CSASAGGPHNEQFF.

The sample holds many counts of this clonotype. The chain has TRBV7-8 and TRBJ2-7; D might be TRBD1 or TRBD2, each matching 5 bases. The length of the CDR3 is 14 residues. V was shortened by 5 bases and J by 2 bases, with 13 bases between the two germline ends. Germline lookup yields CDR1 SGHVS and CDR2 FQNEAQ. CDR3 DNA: TGTGCCAGCAGCCGAGGGACGGGGACCTACGAGCAGTACTTC. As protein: CASSRGTGTYEQYF. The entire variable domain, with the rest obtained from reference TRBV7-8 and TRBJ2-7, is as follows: GAGVSQSPRYKVAKRGQDVALRCDPISGHVSLFWYQQALGQGPEFLTYFQNEAQLDKSGLPSDRFFAERPEGSVSTLKIQRTQQEDSAVYLCASSRGTGTYEQYFGPGTRLTVT.

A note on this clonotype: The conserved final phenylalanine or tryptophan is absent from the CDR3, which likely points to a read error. The CDR3 DNA follows: TGTGCCAGCAGTTTATTCACCCCGGGTGGTGGCTACACCCTC. Residues: CASSLFTPGGGYTL. The chain carries TRBV28 and TRBJ1-2; D unresolved. V lost 1 base to trimming and J lost 7 bases, with 13 bases between them. CDR3 length equals 14 residues. CDR1 is MDHEN, CDR2 SYDVKM, per germline.

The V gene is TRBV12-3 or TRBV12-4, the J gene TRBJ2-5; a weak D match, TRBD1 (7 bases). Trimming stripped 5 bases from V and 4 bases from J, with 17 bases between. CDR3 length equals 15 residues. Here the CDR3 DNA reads TGTGCCAGCAGTCCCCCAGCAGGGGGAGGAGAGACCCAGTACTTC. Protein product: CASSPPAGGGETQYF.

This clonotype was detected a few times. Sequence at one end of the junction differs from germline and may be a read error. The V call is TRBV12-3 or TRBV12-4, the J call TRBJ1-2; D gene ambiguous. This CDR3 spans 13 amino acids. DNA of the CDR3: TGTGCCGGCAGGCGTCCCGGGAACTATGGCTACACCTTC. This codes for CAGRRPGNYGYTF.